This TCR beta chain emerged from a study of vaccination effects on CD4 cells after COVID-19. Study-wide background: After the second dose, samples were taken at median day 72.

Data came from immunoSEQ multiplex PCR; TCRdb stores just in-frame clones and leaves some out. The profile shows about 45,000 clones, around 70% of them singletons. General study findings and limits: Researchers reported few convalescent patients and no early post-infection timepoints in the study.

Germline V gene data show CDR1 as MNHEY and CDR2 as SVGAGI. Trimming took off 9 bases at V and 5 bases at J, with 5 bases between the two ends. The CDR3 is 11 amino acids. After about 10 days in culture, the CD4+ T cells were isolated. It was two doses of either the BNT162b2 or mRNA-1273 vaccine that participants received. IL-2 medium supplanted half the medium on days 3 and 7. This clone has only a few counts. The target antigen is unknown. This TCR was sampled from a human donor who received a COVID-19 vaccine. The V call is TRBV6-5, the J call TRBJ1-6, with no clear D. The sample in question was CD4+ T cells from PBMCs cultured without peptide, obtained after COVID-19 vaccination. DNA for the CDR3: TGTGCCAGTAATAATAATTCACCCCTCCACTTT. Its translation: CASNNNSPLHF.